This T cell receptor beta chain derives from a study of T cell responses to AZD1222 COVID-19 vaccine. Study in general: Second doses were pooled across both intervals (about 4 or about 12 weeks).

General study results and limits: Baseline antibody screening turned up just a handful of seropositive AZD1222 recipients.

The germline V and J ends were trimmed by 1 base and 0 bases, with 5 bases remaining between them. This CDR3 spans 14 amino acids. Germline V gene data show CDR1 as LGHDT and CDR2 as YNNKEL (reference sequence). In regard to this clone: The target antigen is unknown.

TCRdb keeps only in-frame clones here, not all; method: immunoSEQ multiplex PCR. The top ten clones hold about 1.9% of a sample with about 150,000 clones, roughly 91% of them seen once. This specimen was peripheral blood, taken on day 0 of AZD1222 vaccination. The chain recombines TRBV3-1 (or the pseudogene TRBV3-2) with TRBJ2-3, with D unclear. The receptor comes from an adult in good health. CDR3 residues: CASSQGSSTDTQYF. The CDR3 coding sequence is TGTGCCAGCAGCCAAGGTTCTAGCACAGATACGCAGTATTTT.